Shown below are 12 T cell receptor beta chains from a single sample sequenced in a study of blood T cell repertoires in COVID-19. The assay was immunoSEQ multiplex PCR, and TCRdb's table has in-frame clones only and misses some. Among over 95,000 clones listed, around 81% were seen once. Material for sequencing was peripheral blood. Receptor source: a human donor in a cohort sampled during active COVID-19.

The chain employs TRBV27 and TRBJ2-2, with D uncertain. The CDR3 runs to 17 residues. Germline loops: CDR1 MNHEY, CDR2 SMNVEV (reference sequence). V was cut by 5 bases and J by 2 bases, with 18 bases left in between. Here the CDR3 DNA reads TGTGCCAGCAGTGCCCGAGTTTTGGCGACAAACACCGGGGAGCTGTTTTTT. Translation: CASSARVLATNTGELFF.

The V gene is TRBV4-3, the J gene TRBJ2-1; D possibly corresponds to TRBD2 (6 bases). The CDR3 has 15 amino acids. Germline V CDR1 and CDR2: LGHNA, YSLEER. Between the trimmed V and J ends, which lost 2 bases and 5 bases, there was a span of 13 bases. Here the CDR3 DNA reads TGCGCCAGCAGCCAATGGAGGAGGGGTAACAATGAGCAGTTCTTC. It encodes CASSQWRRGNNEQFF.

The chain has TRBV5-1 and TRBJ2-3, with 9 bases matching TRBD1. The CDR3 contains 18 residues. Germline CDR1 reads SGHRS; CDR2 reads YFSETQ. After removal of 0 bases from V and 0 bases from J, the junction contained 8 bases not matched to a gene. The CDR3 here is CASSLVGTGYGSTDTQYF. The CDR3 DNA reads TGCGCCAGCAGCTTGGTCGGGACAGGGTACGGAAGCACAGATACGCAGTATTTT.

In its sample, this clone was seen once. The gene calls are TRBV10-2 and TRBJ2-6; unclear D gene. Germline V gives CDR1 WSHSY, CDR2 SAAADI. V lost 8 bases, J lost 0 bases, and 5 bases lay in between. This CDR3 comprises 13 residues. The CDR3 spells CASAISGANVLTF. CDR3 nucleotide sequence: TGCGCCAGCGCGATCTCTGGGGCCAACGTCCTGACTTTC.

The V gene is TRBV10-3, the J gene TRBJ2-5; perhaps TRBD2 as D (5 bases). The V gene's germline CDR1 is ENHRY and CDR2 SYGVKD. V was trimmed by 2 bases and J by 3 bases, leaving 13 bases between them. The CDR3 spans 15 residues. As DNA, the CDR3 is TGTGCCATCAGTGAGAGGGTCCGGGGAGAAGAGACCCAGTACTTC. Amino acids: CAISERVRGEETQYF.

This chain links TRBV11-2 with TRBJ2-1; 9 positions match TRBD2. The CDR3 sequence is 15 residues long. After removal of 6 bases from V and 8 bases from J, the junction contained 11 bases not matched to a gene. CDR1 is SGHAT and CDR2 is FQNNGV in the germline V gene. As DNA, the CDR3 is TGTGCCAGCAGACGCCCGGGACTAGCTTCCGATGAGCAGTTCTTC. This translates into CASRRPGLASDEQFF.

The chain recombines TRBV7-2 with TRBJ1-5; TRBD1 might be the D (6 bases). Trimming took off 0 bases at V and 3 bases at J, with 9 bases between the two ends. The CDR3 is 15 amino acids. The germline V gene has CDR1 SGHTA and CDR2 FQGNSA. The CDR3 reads CASSLAGQINQPQHF. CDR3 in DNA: TGTGCCAGCAGCTTAGCCGGACAGATCAATCAGCCCCAGCATTTT.

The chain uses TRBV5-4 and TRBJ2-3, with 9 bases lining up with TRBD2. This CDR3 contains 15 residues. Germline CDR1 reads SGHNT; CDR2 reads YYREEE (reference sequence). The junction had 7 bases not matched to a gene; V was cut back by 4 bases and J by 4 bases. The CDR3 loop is CASSRSGGGPDTQYF. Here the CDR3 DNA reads TGTGCCAGCAGCCGTAGCGGGGGAGGTCCAGATACGCAGTATTTT.

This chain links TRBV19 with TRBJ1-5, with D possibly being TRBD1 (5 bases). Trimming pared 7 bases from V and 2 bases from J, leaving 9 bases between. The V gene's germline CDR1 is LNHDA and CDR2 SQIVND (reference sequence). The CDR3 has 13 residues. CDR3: CASMGQGNQPQHF. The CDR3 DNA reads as TGTGCCAGTATGGGGCAGGGCAATCAGCCCCAGCATTTT.

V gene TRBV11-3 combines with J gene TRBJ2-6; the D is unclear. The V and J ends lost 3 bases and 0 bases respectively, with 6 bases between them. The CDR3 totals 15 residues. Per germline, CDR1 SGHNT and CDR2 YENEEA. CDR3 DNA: TGTGCCAGCAGCTTCTACCTCTCTGGGGCCAACGTCCTGACTTTC. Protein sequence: CASSFYLSGANVLTF.

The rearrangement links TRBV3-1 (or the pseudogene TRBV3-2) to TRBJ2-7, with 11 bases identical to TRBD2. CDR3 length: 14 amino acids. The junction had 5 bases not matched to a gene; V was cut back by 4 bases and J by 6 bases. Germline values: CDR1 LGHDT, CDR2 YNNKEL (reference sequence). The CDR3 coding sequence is TGTGCCAGCAGCCCTCTAGCGGGAGGTGGCGAGCAGTACTTC. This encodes CASSPLAGGGEQYF.

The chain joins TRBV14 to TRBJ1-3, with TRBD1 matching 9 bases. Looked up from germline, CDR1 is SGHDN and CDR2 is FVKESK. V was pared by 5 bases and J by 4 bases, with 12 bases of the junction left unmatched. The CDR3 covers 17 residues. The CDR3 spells CASSAHRGRGSGNTIYF. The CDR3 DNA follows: TGTGCCAGCAGCGCTCACAGGGGGCGCGGGTCCGGAAACACCATATATTTT.